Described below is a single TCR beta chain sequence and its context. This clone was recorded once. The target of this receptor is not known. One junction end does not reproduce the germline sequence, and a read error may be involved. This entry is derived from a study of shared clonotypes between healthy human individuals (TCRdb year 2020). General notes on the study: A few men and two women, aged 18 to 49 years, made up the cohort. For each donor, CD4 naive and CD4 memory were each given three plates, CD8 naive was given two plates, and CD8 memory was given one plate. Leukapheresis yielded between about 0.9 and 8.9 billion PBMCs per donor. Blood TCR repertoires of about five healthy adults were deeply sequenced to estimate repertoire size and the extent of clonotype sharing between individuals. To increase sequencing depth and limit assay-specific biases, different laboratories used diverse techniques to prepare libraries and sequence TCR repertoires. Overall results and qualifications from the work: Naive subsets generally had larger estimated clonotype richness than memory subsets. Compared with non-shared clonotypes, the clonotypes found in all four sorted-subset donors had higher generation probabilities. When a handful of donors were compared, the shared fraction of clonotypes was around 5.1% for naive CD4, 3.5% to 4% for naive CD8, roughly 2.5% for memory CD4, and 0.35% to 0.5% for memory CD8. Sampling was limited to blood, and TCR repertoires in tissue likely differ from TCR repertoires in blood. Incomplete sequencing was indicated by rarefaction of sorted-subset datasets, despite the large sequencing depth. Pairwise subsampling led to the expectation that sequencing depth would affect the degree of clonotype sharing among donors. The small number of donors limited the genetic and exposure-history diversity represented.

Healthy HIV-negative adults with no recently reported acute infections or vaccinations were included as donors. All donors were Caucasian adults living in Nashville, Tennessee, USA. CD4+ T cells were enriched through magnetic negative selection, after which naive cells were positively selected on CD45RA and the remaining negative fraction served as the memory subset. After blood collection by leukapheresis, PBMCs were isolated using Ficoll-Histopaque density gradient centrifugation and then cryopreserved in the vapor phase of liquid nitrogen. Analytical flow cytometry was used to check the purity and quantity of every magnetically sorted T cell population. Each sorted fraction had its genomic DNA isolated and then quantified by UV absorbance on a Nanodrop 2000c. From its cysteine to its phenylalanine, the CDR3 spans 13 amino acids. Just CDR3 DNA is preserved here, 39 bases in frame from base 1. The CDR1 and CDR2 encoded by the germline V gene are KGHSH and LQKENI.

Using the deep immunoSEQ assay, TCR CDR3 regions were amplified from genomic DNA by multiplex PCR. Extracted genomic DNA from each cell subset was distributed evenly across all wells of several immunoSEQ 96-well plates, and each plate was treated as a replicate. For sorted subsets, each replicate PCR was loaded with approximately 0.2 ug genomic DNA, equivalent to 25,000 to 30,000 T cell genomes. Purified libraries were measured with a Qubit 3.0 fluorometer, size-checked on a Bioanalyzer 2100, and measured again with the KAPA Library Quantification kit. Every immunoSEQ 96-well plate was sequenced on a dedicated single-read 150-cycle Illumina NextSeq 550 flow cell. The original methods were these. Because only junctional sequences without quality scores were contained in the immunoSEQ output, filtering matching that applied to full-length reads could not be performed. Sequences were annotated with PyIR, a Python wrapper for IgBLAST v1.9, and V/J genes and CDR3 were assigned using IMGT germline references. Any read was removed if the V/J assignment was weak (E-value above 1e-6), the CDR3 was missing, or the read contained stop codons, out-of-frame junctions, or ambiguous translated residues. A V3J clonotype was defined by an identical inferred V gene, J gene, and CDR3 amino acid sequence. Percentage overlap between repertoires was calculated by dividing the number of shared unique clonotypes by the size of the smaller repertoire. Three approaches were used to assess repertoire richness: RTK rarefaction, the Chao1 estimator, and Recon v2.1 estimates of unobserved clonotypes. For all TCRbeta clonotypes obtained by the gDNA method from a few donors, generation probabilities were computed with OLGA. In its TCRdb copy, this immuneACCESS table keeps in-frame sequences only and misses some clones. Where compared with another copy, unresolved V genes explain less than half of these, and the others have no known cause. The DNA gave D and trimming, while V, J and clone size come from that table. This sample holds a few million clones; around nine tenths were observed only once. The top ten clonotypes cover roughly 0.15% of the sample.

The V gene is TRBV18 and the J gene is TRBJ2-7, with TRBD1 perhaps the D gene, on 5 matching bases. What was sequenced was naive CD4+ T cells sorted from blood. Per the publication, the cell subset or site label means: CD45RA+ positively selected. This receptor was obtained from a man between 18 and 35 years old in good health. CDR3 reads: CASSPNQGAATAF. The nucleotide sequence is TGTGCCAGCTCACCTAACCAAGGGGCAGCCACCGCATTC.